These 4 T cell receptor beta chains originate from one sample sequenced in a study of blood T cell repertoires in COVID-19. TCRdb keeps only in-frame clones here, not all; method: immunoSEQ multiplex PCR. The sample yields over 200,000 clones, roughly 80% seen once. The specimen was peripheral blood. These receptors were taken from a man in his fifties or sixties with active or convalescent COVID-19.

This sequence joins TRBV6-2 or TRBV6-3 and TRBJ1-5; TRBD1 aligns across 9 bases. The V and J ends lost 7 bases and 4 bases, in that order; junction bases with no gene match: 17. Germline lookup yields CDR1 MNHEY and CDR2 SVGEGT. The CDR3 spans 18 residues. The CDR3, as DNA: TGTGCCAGCACCCCCCTTACTTCCGGGACAGGGTTGAATCAGCCCCAGCATTTT. This sequence encodes CASTPLTSGTGLNQPQHF.

The chain couples TRBV12-3 or TRBV12-4 to TRBJ1-1, with TRBD1 matching over 10 bases. V lost 7 bases, J lost 10 bases, and 9 bases stayed unmatched. The CDR3 extends over 13 amino acids. The CDR3 coding sequence is TGTGCCAGCACGTCGAGACAGGGGGCAAGAGCTTTCTTT. It translates to CASTSRQGARAFF.

As concerns this clone: In the same sample, other DNA sequences code for this CDR3. The chain combines TRBV7-8 with TRBJ1-5; D is unclear. The germline CDR1 and CDR2 sequences are SGHVS and FQNEAQ. The CDR3 is made up of 12 amino acids. Between the trimmed V and J ends, which lost 5 bases and 6 bases, there was a span of 8 bases. Here the CDR3 DNA reads TGTGCCAGCAGCCCGAGCGGTCAGCCCCAGCATTTT. It yields the protein CASSPSGQPQHF.

The CDR3 coding sequence is TGTGCCAGCACGGGCGGGGGGGCCGGTGAGCAGTTCTTC. This translates into CASTGGGAGEQFF. V gene TRBV27 combines with J gene TRBJ2-1; 9 bases are shared with TRBD2. The CDR3 consists of 13 residues. The ends lost 7 bases at V and 9 bases at J; junction bases unmatched: 7. Germline CDR1 and CDR2: MNHEY and SMNVEV (reference sequence).